The present entry profiles one T cell receptor beta chain with its context. No antigen is known for it. This entry belongs to a study of cytomegalovirus exposure and HLA in healthy donors. Study results and limitations: Some highly shared sequence variants likely arose as a pipeline artifact.

PCR was performed using 60 Vbeta and 13 Jbeta primers. Libraries were prepared by immunoSEQ multiplex PCR; TCRdb keeps only in-frame clonotypes and omits some of them. Of about 140,000 clones listed, approximately 70% are singletons. Sequencing was done on a sample of PBMCs. The TCR comes from a woman aged 55-69 years in good health and CMV-seronegative.

The CDR3 is CASMTYNEQFF. CDR3 sequence (DNA): TGTGCCAGCATGACATACAATGAGCAGTTCTTC. This sequence joins TRBV6-5 and TRBJ2-1; D is unclear. The CDR3 has 11 residues. In germline, CDR1 is MNHEY, CDR2 SVGAGI. Trimming cost V 7 bases and J 4 bases, with 5 bases left between them.